A selection of T cell receptor beta chains follows, all from one sample in a study of T cells in Graves' hyperthyroidism and ophthalmopathy. Each CDR3 protein gets one entry after TCRdb re-called the multiplex PCR reads with MiXCR. Of hundreds of thousands of distinct CDR3 sequences in the sample, about 15% were seen once. The sample comprised blood. These receptors came from a woman younger than 30 with Graves' hyperthyroidism. CDR3s include the opening cysteine and the closing phenylalanine or tryptophan. The D gene is left open where the match is weak. Clone size appears in some rows only: once, few, many, or a class for an expanded clone.

D | J | V | size | DNA | CDR3
TRBD1 | TRBJ2-7 | TRBV28 | many | TGTGCCAGCAGTTCGACAGGGCGAAGCTCCTACGAGCAGTACTTC | CASSSTGRSSYEQYF
TRBD1 | TRBJ1-1 | TRBV7-9 | once | TGTGCCAGCAGCTTAAGCTCCCGACAGGGCCTTTTTCCTTTGGACACTGAAGCTTTCTTT | CASSLSSRQGLFPLDTEAFF
. | TRBJ1-2 | TRBV5-1 | many | TGCGCCAGCAGCTTGGTCCCCCCGTCCTATGGCTACACCTTC | CASSLVPPSYGYTF
. | TRBJ1-3 | TRBV7-2 | many | TGTGCCAGCAGCTTAGCTGTATCAGGGCGAGGAAACACCATATATTTT | CASSLAVSGRGNTIYF
. | TRBJ1-1 | TRBV10-3 | . | TGTGCCATCAGTGGGGGAGGGGGGCTCAACACTGAAGCTTTCTTT | CAISGGGGLNTEAFF
. | TRBJ2-1 | TRBV4-3 | . | TGCGCCAGCAGCCAAGAGACACGGGGGGAGCAGTTCTTC | CASSQETRGEQFF
TRBD1 | TRBJ2-5 | TRBV24-1 | few | TGTGCCACCAGTGACCTTAAATCAGGGGGCCGGGAGACCCAGTACTTC | CATSDLKSGGRETQYF
. | TRBJ1-1 | TRBV28 | many | TGTGCCAGCAGCCACGGAGGTCCAGCTAGCTTTAACACTGAAGCTTTCTTT | CASSHGGPASFNTEAFF
TRBD2 | TRBJ2-7 | TRBV7-3 | many | TGTGCCAGCAGCTCGCAAGGACTAGCGGAGCATAGCTCCTACGAGCAGTACTTC | CASSSQGLAEHSSYEQYF
. | TRBJ1-1 | TRBV20-1 | . | TGCAGTGCTAGAGATAGTTACCGGAACACTGAAGCTTTCTTT | CSARDSYRNTEAFF
. | TRBJ1-6 | TRBV28 | . | TGTGCCAGCAGGACGAATTCACCCCTCCACTTT | CASRTNSPLHF
. | TRBJ2-3 | TRBV5-1 | many | TGCGCCAGCAGCTTTTTCGAAGGGAAGGATACGCAGTATTTT | CASSFFEGKDTQYF
. | TRBJ2-5 | TRBV28 | many | TGTGCCAGCAGCTTCGGCCGAAGAGAGACCCAGTACTTC | CASSFGRRETQYF
. | TRBJ2-1 | TRBV19 | few | TGTGCCAGTACTGACCGGGGTAGCTCCTACAATGAGCAGTTCTTC | CASTDRGSSYNEQFF
TRBD2 | TRBJ2-7 | TRBV6-2/TRBV6-3 | . | TGTGCCAGCAGTTCCCTAACTAGCGGGTTTACCTACGAGCAGTACTTC | CASSSLTSGFTYEQYF
. | TRBJ1-2 | TRBV5-4 | few | TGTGCCAGCAGCCAGCAGGGAGTTGGTGGTTCCGGCTACACCTTC | CASSQQGVGGSGYTF
TRBD1 | TRBJ2-1 | TRBV20-1 | . | TGCAGTGCTAGGTGGGACAGGGGGCTTGGTGAGCAGTTCTTC | CSARWDRGLGEQFF
TRBD2 | TRBJ2-7 | TRBV18 | . | TGTGCCAGCTCACCGCAAAGATCTAGCGGAATTAGCTCCTACGAGCAGTACTTC | CASSPQRSSGISSYEQYF
. | TRBJ1-2 | TRBV7-2 | many | TGTGCCAGCAGCTGGTCACTGGGGAGCGGCTATGGCTACACCTTC | CASSWSLGSGYGYTF
. | TRBJ2-5 | TRBV6-2/TRBV6-3 | few | TGTGCCAGCAGTTATAGGGTTGGACTGGCAGGAACCCAGTACTTC | CASSYRVGLAGTQYF
. | TRBJ1-6 | TRBV10-3 | few | TGTGCCATCAGTGGCTCAGGGCGGGAGAGCTCCTATAATTCACCCCTCCACTTT | CAISGSGRESSYNSPLHF
TRBD2 | TRBJ2-7 | TRBV6-6 | many | TGTGCCAGCAGTTACCAGGTAGCGGGAGAGTACGAGCAGTACTTC | CASSYQVAGEYEQYF
. | TRBJ1-1 | TRBV27 | many | TGTGCCAGCAGTTTCTCAGGTACGGGGAACACTGAAGCTTTCTTT | CASSFSGTGNTEAFF
. | TRBJ2-7 | TRBV19 | few | TGTGCCAGTAGCCCTCCCGGCAGGGCGCGGGAGCAGTACTTC | CASSPPGRAREQYF
TRBD1 | TRBJ1-1 | TRBV20-1 | many | TGCAGTGCCCCGGTTCAGGGGGCGCCGAGAACTGAAGCTTTCTTT | CSAPVQGAPRTEAFF
. | TRBJ1-3 | TRBV27 | . | TGTGCCAGCTGGACTTTCTCTGGAAACACCATATATTTT | CASWTFSGNTIYF